The 32 T cell receptor beta chains presented below share a single source sample, sequenced in a study of graft-versus-host responses after intestinal transplantation. These receptors have no known antigen. TCRdb keeps only in-frame clones here, not all; method: immunoSEQ multiplex PCR. The repertoire holds 80,000 to 100,000 clones, with roughly 90% as singletons. The sequencing used unstimulated CD4+ T cells sorted from spleen or lymph node cells, collected before intestinal transplant. These receptors originate from a human donor who received an intestinal transplant.

The chain is built from TRBV6-5 and TRBJ2-7, with a tentative D call TRBD2 (6 bases). Trimming pared 1 base from V and 0 bases from J, leaving 13 bases between. The CDR3 covers 16 residues. CDR1 is MNHEY, CDR2 SVGAGI, per germline. CDR3 in amino acids: CASSYYRAGPSYEQYF. The CDR3, as DNA: TGTGCCAGCAGTTACTATCGGGCGGGACCCTCCTACGAGCAGTACTTC.

This chain links TRBV7-9 with TRBJ2-5, with a weak D call TRBD2 (6 bases). The CDR3 is made up of 13 amino acids. In germline, CDR1 is SEHNR, CDR2 FQNEAQ (reference sequence). V was cut by 5 bases and J by 7 bases, with 14 bases left in between. DNA of the CDR3: TGTGCCAGCAGCAGACTAGTGGCGGGGACCCAGTACTTC. As protein: CASSRLVAGTQYF.

The sample holds one count of this clone. The chain is built from TRBV6-1 and TRBJ2-3; 7 nucleotides match TRBD2. The CDR3 spans 13 residues. Germline V lookup: CDR1 MNHNS, CDR2 SASEGT. Trimming removed 6 bases from V and 4 bases from J; junction bases left unmatched: 4. The CDR3 spells CASRASGSDTQYF. The CDR3 DNA reads as TGTGCCAGCAGGGCTAGCGGATCAGATACGCAGTATTTT.

The rearrangement uses TRBV7-3 and TRBJ2-1, with TRBD1 identical over 7 bases. The germline V gene encodes CDR1 SGHTA and CDR2 FQGTGA. The CDR3 is 15 amino acids. V shed 5 bases, J shed 2 bases, and the junction held 6 bases outside the gene matches. The CDR3 region is CASSPIGGAYNEQFF. The CDR3 DNA reads TGTGCCAGCAGCCCCATAGGGGGCGCCTACAATGAGCAGTTCTTC.

This chain joins TRBV7-6 and TRBJ2-7; D is unresolved. This CDR3 comprises 13 residues. The germline CDR1 and CDR2 sequences are SGHVS and FNYEAQ. Trimming took off 0 bases at V and 6 bases at J, with 9 bases between the two ends. The CDR3 here is CASSLAQTGEQYF. DNA of the CDR3: TGTGCCAGCAGCTTAGCACAAACGGGCGAGCAGTACTTC.

The rearrangement uses TRBV6-5 and TRBJ1-5; 7 nucleotides align to TRBD1. After removal of 10 bases from V and 9 bases from J, the junction contained 12 bases not matched to a gene. The CDR3 sequence is 13 residues long. CDR1 is MNHEY and CDR2 is SVGAGI in the germline V gene. DNA for the CDR3: TGTGCCACCTGGGGGACAGCCGTGGGGCCCCAGCATTTT. Protein sequence: CATWGTAVGPQHF.

This sequence joins TRBV10-3 and TRBJ1-1; TRBD1 matches at 7 bases. CDR1 and CDR2 from the germline V gene are ENHRY and SYGVKD. This CDR3 spans 12 amino acids. The junction had 0 bases not matched to a gene; V was cut back by 4 bases and J by 4 bases. CDR3 amino acids: CAISAGGTEAFF. CDR3 DNA sequence: TGTGCCATCAGTGCAGGGGGCACTGAAGCTTTCTTT.

V usage is TRBV5-1 and J usage is TRBJ1-1, with D possibly being TRBD1 (5 bases). Trimming took 6 bases from V and 1 from J, leaving 7 bases between them. The CDR3 has 12 amino acids. Germline V CDR1 and CDR2: SGHRS, YFSETQ. CDR3 amino acids: CASTGGNTEAFF. Here the CDR3 DNA reads TGCGCCAGCACCGGGGGGAACACTGAAGCTTTCTTT.

This clone appeared a single time. This chain connects TRBV4-1 to TRBJ2-6; possibly TRBD1 for D (5 bases). The V end was cut by 5 bases, the J end by 5 bases, with 16 bases between. CDR1 and CDR2 (germline): MGHRA, YSYEKL. CDR3 length: 16 residues. The CDR3 sequence is CASSTTEPTWANVLTF. CDR3 nucleotides: TGCGCCAGCAGCACGACAGAGCCCACCTGGGCCAACGTCCTGACTTTC.

The gene calls are TRBV11-2 and TRBJ1-2, with 8 bases fitting TRBD1. Trimming removed 5 bases from V and 3 bases from J; junction bases left unmatched: 2. The V gene's germline CDR1 is SGHAT and CDR2 FQNNGV. This CDR3 comprises 13 residues. CDR3 sequence: CASSPTGDYGYTF. CDR3 sequence (DNA): TGTGCCAGCAGCCCGACAGGGGACTATGGCTACACCTTC. Based on the CDR3 plus reference TRBV11-2 and TRBJ1-2, the full variable domain is EAGVAQSPRYKIIEKRQSVAFWCNPISGHATLYWYQQILGQGPKLLIQFQNNGVVDDSQLPKDRFSAERLKGVDSTLKIQPAKLEDSAVYLCASSPTGDYGYTFGSGTRLTVV.

This chain joins TRBV2 and TRBJ2-1; possible D gene TRBD1, 5 bases. This CDR3 comprises 14 residues. Germline V lookup: CDR1 SNHLY, CDR2 FYNNEI. The ends were cut back, 9 bases at V and 6 bases at J, with 18 bases in the middle. The CDR3 region has the DNA TGTGCCAGTCTCTTACAGGAATTCGGCAATGAGCAGTTCTTC. Translating gives CASLLQEFGNEQFF. Full variable domain (rest looked up from reference TRBV2 and TRBJ2-1): EPEVTQTPSHQVTQMGQEVILRCVPISNHLYFYWYRQILGQKVEFLVSFYNNEISEKSEIFDDQFSVERPDGSNFTLKIRSTKLEDSAMYFCASLLQEFGNEQFFGPGTRLTVL.

The gene calls are TRBV10-1 and TRBJ1-1; TRBD1 might be the D (5 bases). V was shortened by 0 bases and J by 1 base, with 9 bases between the two germline ends. The CDR3 has 15 residues. Germline assignment: CDR1 WNHNN and CDR2 SYGVQD (reference sequence). The CDR3 loop reads CASSESVGENTEAFF. The DNA for the CDR3 is TGCGCCAGCAGTGAGTCGGTAGGGGAGAACACTGAAGCTTTCTTT.

The CDR3 DNA reads TGTGCCAGCAGCGACCGGGACAGGGCAGGGTACGAGCAGTACTTC. Its protein product is CASSDRDRAGYEQYF. This chain connects TRBV7-2 to TRBJ2-7; 9 nucleotides line up with TRBD1. Germline CDR1 and CDR2: SGHTA and FQGNSA. Germline trimming cut 5 bases from V and 4 bases from J; bases unmatched to any gene: 9. CDR3 length equals 15 residues.

V gene TRBV10-3 combines with J gene TRBJ2-7, with no clear D. Germline loops: CDR1 ENHRY, CDR2 SYGVKD. V lost 11 bases to trimming and J lost 7 bases, with 15 bases between them. The CDR3 has 11 amino acids. The CDR3 bases are TGTGCCCCCAGGCCCCTTCGGGAGCAGTACTTC. Translating it yields CAPRPLREQYF.

V and J are TRBV6-1 and TRBJ2-2; weak D call: TRBD2 (6 bases). The germline V and J ends were trimmed by 6 bases and 2 bases, with 13 bases remaining between them. The CDR3 totals 15 residues. Germline V gene data show CDR1 as MNHNS and CDR2 as SASEGT. In DNA form, the CDR3 reads TGTGCCAGCAGACCCGGGACTTCAAACACCGGGGAGCTGTTTTTT. This translates into CASRPGTSNTGELFF.

The genes are TRBV9 and TRBJ2-2; 10 bases match TRBD1. The CDR3 extends over 15 amino acids. CDR1 and CDR2 from the germline V gene are SGDLS and YYNGEE. Germline trimming cut 6 bases from V and 5 bases from J; bases unmatched to any gene: 7. The CDR3 region is CASTKGTGATGELFF. The CDR3 nucleotides are TGTGCCAGCACGAAGGGGACAGGGGCAACCGGGGAGCTGTTTTTT.

The rearrangement links TRBV29-1 to TRBJ2-2, with a tentative D call TRBD2 (7 bases). CDR3 length: 14 amino acids. V dropped 7 bases and J dropped 7 bases, with 19 bases sitting between them. Germline values: CDR1 SQVTM, CDR2 ANQGSEA. CDR3 nucleotides: TGCAGCGGCAAAACCGGGGGGCCCGGCGGGGAGCTGTTTTTT. It is translated as CSGKTGGPGGELFF.

The gene calls are TRBV9 and TRBJ2-2; TRBD1 matches at 7 bases. The V segment lost 1 base and the J segment 0 bases; nucleotides outside the gene matches: 3. CDR1 is SGDLS and CDR2 is YYNGEE in the germline V gene. The CDR3 totals 16 residues. Here the CDR3 reads CASSVRQGSNTGELFF. The CDR3 DNA reads as TGTGCCAGCAGCGTAAGACAGGGCTCGAACACCGGGGAGCTGTTTTTT.

The CDR3 sequence is CASSYGRAVYNEQFF. CDR3 DNA sequence: TGTGCCAGCAGTTACGGCAGGGCGGTCTACAATGAGCAGTTCTTC. The chain combines TRBV6-5 with TRBJ2-1, with D perhaps TRBD1 (5 bases). Germline loops: CDR1 MNHEY, CDR2 SVGAGI. V was trimmed by 2 bases and J by 3 bases, leaving 11 bases between them. This CDR3 is 15 amino acids long.

The chain has TRBV4-1 and TRBJ1-2; weak D call: TRBD1 (5 bases). This CDR3 region has 14 residues. Deletions cut 4 bases from V and 7 bases from J, with 16 bases between. In germline, CDR1 is MGHRA, CDR2 YSYEKL. Here the CDR3 DNA reads TGCGCCAGCAGCCCTGCGTTGGGGGAGGGTGGCTACACCTTC. Protein sequence: CASSPALGEGGYTF.

The chain links TRBV11-3 to TRBJ1-1, with 7 bases lining up with TRBD1. The germline V gene has CDR1 SGHNT and CDR2 YENEEA. This CDR3 is built from 12 residues. V dropped 1 base and J dropped 10; count of bases not matched to a gene: 3. CDR3 DNA sequence: TGTGCCAGCAGCTTAGGGGACAGCAGAGCTTTCTTT. It is translated as CASSLGDSRAFF.

The chain employs TRBV5-1 and TRBJ1-4, with 12 positions matching TRBD1. CDR3 length: 16 amino acids. Germline V gives CDR1 SGHRS, CDR2 YFSETQ. The V segment lost 5 bases and the J segment 4 bases; nucleotides outside the gene matches: 6. CDR3 amino acids: CASRRDRGQVNEKLFF. CDR3 in DNA: TGCGCCAGCAGGCGGGACAGGGGGCAGGTTAATGAAAAACTGTTTTTT.

This rearrangement joins TRBV10-3 to TRBJ2-7, with 7 positions matching TRBD1. CDR1 is ENHRY, CDR2 SYGVKD, per germline. CDR3 length equals 14 residues. J lost 0 bases, V lost 8 bases, and 7 bases had no gene match. CDR3 nucleotides: TGTGCCATCTCCGGGACAGCCAGCTCCTACGAGCAGTACTTC. This gives the protein CAISGTASSYEQYF.

As concerns this clone: One end of the junction is discordant with germline, which a read error may explain. This CDR3 is also generated by other DNA sequences in the sample. In DNA form, the CDR3 reads TGTGCCAGCAGCCTCCGGGTAGCGGGGGGTGAGCAGTACTTT. Its protein is CASSLRVAGGEQYF. The V call is TRBV13, the J call TRBJ2-7; TRBD2 matches 10 bases. The CDR3 runs 14 residues. Germline CDR1 reads PRHDT; CDR2 reads FYEKMQ (reference sequence).

The V call is TRBV9, the J call TRBJ1-5; D gene ambiguous. Per germline, CDR1 SGDLS and CDR2 YYNGEE. This CDR3 has 13 amino acids. V dropped 0 bases and J dropped 4 bases, with 5 bases sitting between them. CDR3 sequence: CASSVGPNQPQHF. CDR3 coding DNA: TGTGCCAGCAGCGTAGGTCCAAATCAGCCCCAGCATTTT.

The V and J genes are TRBV7-3 and TRBJ1-1; D might be TRBD1 (5 bases). Germline-derived CDR1 and CDR2 are SGHTA and FQGTGA. Trimming removed 2 bases from V and 4 bases from J, with 11 bases in between. There are 14 residues in the CDR3. The DNA for the CDR3 is TGTGCCAGCAGCTTATCTGCGGGGACCACTGAAGCTTTCTTT. Protein sequence: CASSLSAGTTEAFF.

The chain couples TRBV2 to TRBJ2-7; a possible D gene is TRBD2 (5 bases). CDR3 size: 12 residues. Trimming stripped 7 bases from V and 4 bases from J, with 11 bases between. From germline, CDR1 is SNHLY and CDR2 FYNNEI. As DNA, the CDR3 is TGTGCCAGCACACGGGGATCTTACGAGCAGTACTTC. This encodes CASTRGSYEQYF.

CDR3 region: CASSNTANTEAFF. CDR3 bases: TGTGCCAGTAGTAATACAGCGAACACTGAAGCTTTCTTT. The chain employs TRBV19 and TRBJ1-1; no clear D gene. The CDR3 extends over 13 amino acids. Germline values: CDR1 LNHDA, CDR2 SQIVND (reference sequence). V was shortened by 4 bases and J by 1 base, with 7 bases between the two germline ends.

The rearrangement links TRBV10-3 to TRBJ1-2, with D hard to call. The CDR3 totals 14 residues. V was shortened by 4 bases and J by 8 bases, with 17 bases between the two germline ends. Germline CDR1 and CDR2: ENHRY and SYGVKD. For the CDR3, the DNA is TGTGCCATCAGTGGGCGGACGGGGAACGGGGGCTACACCTTC. Translating it yields CAISGRTGNGGYTF.

The V gene is TRBV6-1, the J gene TRBJ1-1, with a possible D match to TRBD1 (5 bases). Between the trimmed V and J ends, which lost 2 bases and 6 bases, there was a span of 13 bases. The CDR3 loop spans 14 amino acids. The germline V gene has CDR1 MNHNS and CDR2 SASEGT. The CDR3 nucleotides read TGTGCCAGCAGTGAACTTAACAGGATCGCTGAAGCTTTCTTT. Translated, it gives CASSELNRIAEAFF.

The chain couples TRBV15 to TRBJ1-1; unclear D gene. The CDR3 covers 13 residues. Per the germline V gene, CDR1 is LNHNV and CDR2 is YYDKDF (reference sequence). V lost 0 bases and J lost 5, with 7 bases in between. In DNA, the CDR3 is TGTGCCACCAGCAGAGATCGGGGAACTGAAGCTTTCTTT. Amino acid sequence: CATSRDRGTEAFF. Together with reference TRBV15 and TRBJ1-1, the CDR3 gives the full variable domain: DAMVIQNPRYQVTQFGKPVTLSCSQTLNHNVMYWYQQKSSQAPKLLFHYYDKDFNNEADTPDNFQSRRPNTSFCFLDIRSPGLGDTAMYLCATSRDRGTEAFFGQGTRLTVV.

The V gene is TRBV10-1, the J gene TRBJ1-1; D uncertain. Germline lookup yields CDR1 WNHNN and CDR2 SYGVQD (reference sequence). The CDR3 runs 13 residues. The V end lost 6 bases, the J end lost 3 bases, and 11 bases lay between the germline ends. CDR3 nucleotides: TGCGCCAGCAGAAGCGATCGGTACACTGAAGCTTTCTTT. This sequence encodes CASRSDRYTEAFF.